The 26 T cell receptor beta chains below come from one sample, sequenced in a study of T-cell reconstitution after alpha-beta-depleted transplantation in children. It was with unique molecular identifiers that the TCRbeta library was prepared. TCRdb re-called the PCR reads through MiXCR, storing one row per CDR3 protein. The data show approximately 190,000 distinct CDR3 sequences, around 9.2% seen once. The sequencing used PBMCs, mostly from graft donor cells, collected 360 days after TCRalphabeta/CD19-depleted stem cell transplant. The receptors derive from a male patient aged 2 to 10 who had a stem cell transplant for acute myeloid leukemia, so the T cells may come from the graft donor.

This clonotype occurred many times. The chain employs TRBV11-2 and TRBJ2-2; possible D gene TRBD2, 6 bases. Deletions cut 5 bases from V and 1 base from J, with 11 bases between. The V gene's germline CDR1 is SGHAT and CDR2 FQNNGV. There are 15 residues in the CDR3. DNA for the CDR3: TGTGCCAGCAGCCCGGGACTCTTGAACACCGGGGAGCTGTTTTTT. This codes for CASSPGLLNTGELFF.

This clonotype showed up many times. The chain is built from TRBV6-1 and TRBJ1-5; D unclear. Germline CDR1 and CDR2: MNHNS and SASEGT. This CDR3 has 15 residues. V gave up 3 bases and J gave up 0 bases, with 9 bases separating them. Here the CDR3 DNA reads TGTGCCAGCAGTGACGCGGGGTATAGCAATCAGCCCCAGCATTTT. The encoded protein is CASSDAGYSNQPQHF.

This clonotype was counted many times. The rearrangement links TRBV20-1 to TRBJ2-3; 10 bases are shared with TRBD2. Germline CDR1 reads DFQATT; CDR2 reads SNEGSKA (reference sequence). V was pared by 3 bases and J by 3 bases, with 9 bases of the junction left unmatched. The CDR3 runs to 16 residues. This chain's CDR3 is CSASGSLAGVTDTQYF. The CDR3 nucleotides are TGCAGTGCTAGCGGCTCTCTAGCGGGGGTAACAGATACGCAGTATTTT.

This clonotype turned up a few times. The genes are TRBV5-1 and TRBJ2-1; 8 positions agree with TRBD2. V trimming: 0 bases; J trimming: 7 bases; junction bases outside the gene matches: 12. In germline, CDR1 is SGHRS, CDR2 YFSETQ. The CDR3 is 17 residues long. The chain's CDR3 is CASSLAPRGRRRNEQFF. In DNA, the CDR3 is TGCGCCAGCAGCTTGGCCCCACGCGGGAGGAGGAGGAATGAGCAGTTCTTC.

Many counts were recorded for this clonotype. This chain uses TRBV12-3 or TRBV12-4 with TRBJ2-7, with D unresolved. This CDR3 comprises 13 residues. Between the trimmed V and J ends, which lost 5 bases and 0 bases, there was a span of 8 bases. CDR3 protein: CASSAETSYEQYF. For the CDR3, the DNA is TGTGCCAGCAGTGCAGAGACCTCCTACGAGCAGTACTTC.

The sample holds a few counts of this clonotype. The rearrangement joins TRBV10-3 to TRBJ2-4, with a weak D call TRBD2 (6 bases). Per the germline V gene, CDR1 is ENHRY and CDR2 is SYGVKD. The V and J ends lost 0 bases and 0 bases respectively, with 27 bases between them. This CDR3 comprises 22 residues. CDR3 coding DNA: TGTGCCATCAGTGAGTCATTAATCGCGGACCTAATCGAGGGACTAGCCAAAAACATTCAGTACTTC. Translation: CAISESLIADLIEGLAKNIQYF.

This clonotype was picked up a small number of times. V and J are TRBV9 and TRBJ2-3, with 10 bases lining up with TRBD2. The germline V gene has CDR1 SGDLS and CDR2 YYNGEE. The CDR3 is made up of 17 amino acids. V gave up 0 bases and J gave up 2 bases; unmatched junction bases: 6. The CDR3 loop is CASSVGLLAGNTDTQYF. In nucleotides, the CDR3 is TGTGCCAGCAGCGTAGGCCTACTAGCGGGAAACACAGATACGCAGTATTTT.

This clonotype was counted ten times or more. The V call is TRBV7-6, the J call TRBJ2-7; D not certain. Germline V CDR1 and CDR2: SGHVS, FNYEAQ. The CDR3 loop spans 15 amino acids. Deletions cut 4 bases from V and 1 base from J, with 14 bases between. CDR3 in amino acids: CASSYWVPTSYEQYV. The CDR3 DNA is TGTGCCAGCAGCTACTGGGTCCCAACTTCCTACGAGCAGTACGTC.

This chain links TRBV30 with TRBJ2-1; TRBD2 agrees at 7 bases. From germline, CDR1 is GTSNPN and CDR2 SVGIG (reference sequence). The trim removed 8 bases at V and 1 base at J, leaving 8 bases unmatched. This CDR3 comprises 14 residues. This chain's CDR3 is CATSSGYSYNEQFF. CDR3 nucleotide sequence: TGTGCCACATCTAGCGGCTATTCCTACAATGAGCAGTTCTTC.

Only a few counts were recorded for this clonotype. The chain links TRBV12-3 or TRBV12-4 to TRBJ1-1, with D unresolved. V dropped 7 bases and J dropped 0 bases, with 9 bases sitting between them. The CDR3 totals 13 residues. CDR3 DNA: TGTGCCAGCATCCAAAAGGTGAACACTGAAGCTTTCTTT. This translates into CASIQKVNTEAFF.

This clonotype occurred many times. J is TRBJ2-1 and V is TRBV7-9; 8 nucleotides align to TRBD2. CDR1 is SEHNR and CDR2 is FQNEAQ in the germline V gene (reference sequence). With V trimmed by 5 bases and J by 9 bases, 3 bases remained unmatched. The CDR3 spans 12 residues. CDR3 loop: CASSPGGIEQFF. DNA of the CDR3: TGTGCCAGCAGCCCGGGGGGGATTGAGCAGTTCTTC.

There are many counts of this clonotype. J is TRBJ1-1 and V is TRBV5-1, with D unclear. V lost 4 bases and J 5 bases, leaving 12 bases between the germline ends. The CDR3 covers 13 residues. Germline values: CDR1 SGHRS, CDR2 YFSETQ. CDR3 coding DNA: TGCGCCAGCAGCCCCATTATTGGGACTGAAGCTTTCTTT. This gives the protein CASSPIIGTEAFF.

This chain uses TRBV4-3 with TRBJ2-3, with D maybe TRBD2 (6 bases). Germline V gene lookup returns CDR1 LGHNA and CDR2 YSLEER. The CDR3 is made up of 14 amino acids. The germline V and J ends were trimmed by 3 bases and 2 bases, with 9 bases remaining between them. This CDR3 reads CASSQSGPTDTQYF. The CDR3 DNA is TGCGCCAGCAGCCAGAGCGGGCCCACAGATACGCAGTATTTT.

This clonotype was detected many times. This chain joins TRBV12-3 or TRBV12-4 and TRBJ2-1, with 8 bases identical to TRBD2. The CDR3 is made up of 15 amino acids. Losses at the gene ends were 6 bases for V and 0 bases for J; bases not matched to a gene: 4. The CDR3 sequence is CASRTGTSSYNEQFF. The DNA of the CDR3 is TGTGCCAGCAGAACTGGGACTAGCTCCTACAATGAGCAGTTCTTC.

Ten or more counts support this clonotype. CDR3 sequence reads: CASSPGDLQYNEQFF. The CDR3 region has the DNA TGTGCCAGCAGCCCCGGGGACTTACAATACAATGAGCAGTTCTTC. This chain joins TRBV12-3 or TRBV12-4 and TRBJ2-1; D is perhaps TRBD2 (6 bases). V was trimmed by 6 bases and J by 4 bases, leaving 16 bases between them. The CDR3 extends over 15 amino acids.

The J gene is TRBJ1-1, the V gene TRBV20-1, with D perhaps TRBD1 (5 bases). The germline gives CDR1 DFQATT, CDR2 SNEGSKA (reference sequence). The CDR3 has 14 residues. Trimming pared 1 base from V and 5 bases from J, leaving 14 bases between. This CDR3 is CSARVGGKSTEAFF. The CDR3 region has the DNA TGCAGTGCTAGAGTGGGGGGGAAGAGTACTGAAGCTTTCTTT.

This clonotype was found a few times. The chain combines TRBV5-1 with TRBJ2-7, with D unresolved. Trimming removed 1 base at V and 2 bases at J, with 10 bases between. CDR1 and CDR2 from the germline V gene are SGHRS and YFSETQ. The CDR3 totals 14 residues. The CDR3 region is CASSLTVNTYEQYV. Here the CDR3 DNA reads TGCGCCAGCAGCTTGACAGTCAACACCTACGAGCAGTACGTC.

This clonotype has a handful of counts. The chain joins TRBV29-1 to TRBJ1-2, with D hard to call. The CDR3 runs 11 residues. Trimming took off 8 bases at V and 6 bases at J, with 13 bases between the two ends. Germline values: CDR1 SQVTM, CDR2 ANQGSEA. The CDR3 DNA follows: TGCAGCCTCGGCCCCAGAGATGGCTACACCTTC. Its protein is CSLGPRDGYTF.

This clonotype showed up many times. The chain recombines TRBV5-6 with TRBJ1-4; D is ambiguous. The length of the CDR3 is 17 residues. Germline CDR1 and CDR2: SGHDT and YYEEEE. Trimming took 0 bases from V and 0 from J, leaving 12 bases between them. The CDR3 loop is CASSLEGFSPTNEKLFF. For the CDR3, the DNA is TGTGCCAGCAGCTTGGAAGGGTTCAGCCCAACTAATGAAAAACTGTTTTTT.

This clonotype has a count of ten or more. The V gene is TRBV10-2, the J gene TRBJ2-1; 12 bases agree with TRBD2. The CDR3 is 18 amino acids. V trimming: 0 bases; J trimming: 0 bases; junction bases outside the gene matches: 3. Germline lookup yields CDR1 WSHSY and CDR2 SAAADI. The CDR3 coding sequence is TGCGCCAGCAGTGAGTCCGGACTAGCGGGATCCTCCTACAATGAGCAGTTCTTC. Translating it yields CASSESGLAGSSYNEQFF.

This clonotype showed up many times. The V gene is TRBV7-2, the J gene TRBJ1-1; D not resolved. CDR3 length: 13 residues. Looked up from germline, CDR1 is SGHTA and CDR2 is FQGNSA. The V end lost 1 base, the J end lost 5 bases, and 8 bases lay between the germline ends. CDR3 sequence: CASSLGDGTEAFF. The DNA of the CDR3 is TGTGCCAGCAGCTTAGGCGACGGAACTGAAGCTTTCTTT.

This clonotype was counted ten times or more. The V call is TRBV5-1, the J call TRBJ2-3; possibly TRBD1 for D (7 bases). The CDR3 extends over 14 amino acids. Trimming removed 6 bases at V and 2 bases at J, with 13 bases between. Germline V gives CDR1 SGHRS, CDR2 YFSETQ. The CDR3 coding sequence is TGCGCCAGCAAAGGGGGGACAGCCACAGATACGCAGTATTTT. Amino acid sequence: CASKGGTATDTQYF.

Many counts were recorded for this clonotype. The chain combines TRBV28 with TRBJ1-1; D unclear. V was cut by 3 bases and J by 3 bases, with 5 bases left in between. CDR3 length: 12 amino acids. CDR1 and CDR2 (germline): MDHEN, SYDVKM. The CDR3 protein is CASSFQDTEAFF. CDR3 bases: TGTGCCAGCAGTTTTCAAGACACTGAAGCTTTCTTT.

The sample holds many counts of this clonotype. The chain combines TRBV10-3 with TRBJ2-2, with TRBD1 matching over 7 bases. CDR3 size: 14 residues. The trim removed 8 bases at V and 1 base at J, leaving 4 bases unmatched. In germline, CDR1 is ENHRY, CDR2 SYGVKD. The CDR3 protein is CAIGDRENTGELFF. The CDR3 DNA follows: TGTGCCATCGGAGACAGGGAGAACACCGGGGAGCTGTTTTTT.

The chain combines TRBV7-8 with TRBJ2-7; possibly TRBD1 for D (7 bases). This CDR3 region has 15 residues. Trimming stripped 5 bases from V and 3 bases from J, with 17 bases between. Germline CDR1 SGHVS, CDR2 FQNEAQ. Here the CDR3 reads CASSRRQGLSYEQYF. In DNA form, the CDR3 reads TGTGCCAGCAGCCGCCGACAGGGACTTAGCTACGAGCAGTACTTC.

This chain uses TRBV20-1 with TRBJ1-2, with 8 nucleotides matching TRBD1. The junction had 12 bases not matched to a gene; V was cut back by 2 bases and J by 7 bases. The CDR3 consists of 15 residues. Germline V CDR1 and CDR2: DFQATT, SNEGSKA (reference sequence). CDR3 sequence (DNA): TGCAGTGCTAGATCTTGGACAGGGTGGGTTGGTGGCTACACCTTC. As protein: CSARSWTGWVGGYTF.